This T cell receptor (beta chain) was sequenced for a study of blood T cell repertoires in COVID-19. Study-wide background: COVID-19 samples, acute and convalescent, were from the United States, Italy and Spain.

In the study's own analysis: Estimation of nucleated cell counts was performed using reference gene primer amplification. TCRdb keeps only in-frame clones here, not all; method: immunoSEQ multiplex PCR. V and J calls and clone size come straight from that table; D and trimming were deduced from the DNA. The sample consists of approximately 150,000 clones, around 81% of them appearing once. Trimming removed 8 bases from V and 4 bases from J; junction bases left unmatched: 2. This CDR3 is built from 12 residues. Germline assignment: CDR1 MDHEN and CDR2 SYDVKM. The genes are TRBV28 and TRBJ2-7; 10 bases line up with TRBD1. This TCR derives from an elderly woman with COVID-19, enrolled during active disease. The source material was peripheral blood. The CDR3 sequence: CASRQGAYEQYF. In nucleotides, the CDR3 is TGTGCCAGCCGACAGGGGGCATACGAGCAGTACTTC.